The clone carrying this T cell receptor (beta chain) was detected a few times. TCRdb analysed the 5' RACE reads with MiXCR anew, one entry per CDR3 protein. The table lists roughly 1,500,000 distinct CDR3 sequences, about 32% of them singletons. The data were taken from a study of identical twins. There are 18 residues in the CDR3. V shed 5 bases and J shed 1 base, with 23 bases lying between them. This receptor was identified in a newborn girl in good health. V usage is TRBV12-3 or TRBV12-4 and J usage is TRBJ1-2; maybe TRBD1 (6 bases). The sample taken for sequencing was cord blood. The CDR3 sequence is CASSPTQGTGSGNYGYTF. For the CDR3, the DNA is TGTGCCAGCAGTCCAACCCAAGGTACAGGGTCGGGTAACTATGGCTACACCTTC.